Below, 17 T cell receptor beta chains from the same sample are listed, as sequenced in a study of blood T cell repertoires in COVID-19. Sequencing was performed with immunoSEQ multiplex PCR; in TCRdb, only in-frame clones are kept and a portion is missing. The sample gives around 260,000 clones, approximately 84% of which show up once; 15% to 18% is in the top ten. Sequenced material: peripheral blood. Every receptor here comes from a person between 65 and 80 years old with COVID-19, enrolled during active disease.

To note about this clone: The same CDR3 arises from other DNA sequences in this sample as well. This sequence joins TRBV7-2 and TRBJ2-3; D gene unclear. The CDR3 runs to 12 residues. Germline V gene sequence: CDR1 SGHTA, CDR2 FQGNSA. V was shortened by 3 bases and J by 3 bases, with 4 bases between the two germline ends. The CDR3 sequence: CASSFQTDTQYF. The DNA of the CDR3 is TGTGCCAGCAGCTTCCAAACAGATACGCAGTATTTT.

A note on this clone: The same CDR3 is also encoded by other DNA sequences in this sample. The V gene is TRBV9, the J gene TRBJ2-1; 10 bases match TRBD2. This CDR3 is 15 amino acids long. Looked up from germline, CDR1 is SGDLS and CDR2 is YYNGEE. Trimming took 3 bases from V and 5 from J; bases not matched to a gene: 5. The CDR3 DNA reads TGTGCCAGCAGCGCACTAGCGGGACTCAACAATGAGCAGTTCTTC. The encoded protein is CASSALAGLNNEQFF. The entire variable domain, with the rest obtained from reference TRBV9 and TRBJ2-1, is as follows: DSGVTQTPKHLITATGQRVTLRCSPRSGDLSVYWYQQSLDQGLQFLIQYYNGEERAKGNILERFSAQQFPDLHSELNLSSLELGDSALYFCASSALAGLNNEQFFGPGTRLTVL.

V and J are TRBV11-2 and TRBJ1-6; 9 bases agree with TRBD1. The CDR3 spans 13 residues. Germline CDR1 reads SGHAT; CDR2 reads FQNNGV. Trimming at V came to 6 bases and at J to 8 bases, leaving 2 bases not matched to a gene. CDR3 sequence: CASRGTGYSPLHF. The CDR3 DNA is TGTGCCAGCAGAGGGACAGGGTATTCACCCCTCCACTTT.

The chain carries TRBV28 and TRBJ2-7, with a weak D call TRBD1 (5 bases). Deletions cut 1 base from V and 7 bases from J, with 17 bases between. Germline loops: CDR1 MDHEN, CDR2 SYDVKM. The CDR3 spans 15 residues. The CDR3 loop is CASSLYARVRGEQYF. The CDR3 DNA reads TGTGCCAGCAGTTTATACGCCAGGGTACGAGGAGAGCAGTACTTC.

The chain is built from TRBV5-1 and TRBJ2-2; perhaps TRBD1 as D (6 bases). V gave up 3 bases and J gave up 4 bases, with 13 bases separating them. CDR1 SGHRS and CDR2 YFSETQ come from the germline V gene. The CDR3 runs 15 residues. The DNA of the CDR3 is TGCGCCAGCAGCTCCCGAACAGGGATCACCGGGGAGCTGTTTTTT. The encoded protein is CASSSRTGITGELFF.

The sample holds a few counts of this clone. Here the CDR3 DNA reads TGTGCCAGCAGCCCTACCGGGACTAGCGGTTTTGAGCAGTACTTC. Its translation is CASSPTGTSGFEQYF. The chain couples TRBV4-2 to TRBJ2-7; 11 bases are a match to TRBD2. Per germline, CDR1 LGHNA and CDR2 YNFKEQ. The CDR3 totals 15 residues. V lost 4 bases to trimming and J lost 7 bases; unmatched junction nucleotides: 9.

The genes are TRBV6-6 and TRBJ2-5; no clear D. The CDR3 contains 13 residues. CDR1 and CDR2 from the germline V gene are MNHNY and SVGAGI (reference sequence). V lost 2 bases and J lost 4, with 8 bases in between. The CDR3 sequence is CASSYDFRETQYF. For the CDR3, the DNA is TGTGCCAGCAGTTACGACTTTCGAGAGACCCAGTACTTC.

V is TRBV25-1 and J is TRBJ1-1, with D perhaps TRBD1 (6 bases). Germline V CDR1 and CDR2: MGHDK, SYGVNS. V dropped 2 bases and J dropped 5 bases, with 15 bases sitting between them. The CDR3 length is 15 residues. CDR3 in amino acids: CASSEAGTSITEAFF. DNA for the CDR3: TGTGCCAGCAGTGAAGCCGGGACATCCATAACTGAAGCTTTCTTT.

In this sample, this clone turned up once. The chain carries TRBV7-2 and TRBJ1-4, with D unresolved. The CDR3 extends over 15 amino acids. The germline gives CDR1 SGHTA, CDR2 FQGNSA. V gave up 1 base and J gave up 0 bases, with 6 bases separating them. CDR3 region: CASSLDGATNEKLFF. The CDR3 DNA is TGTGCCAGCAGCTTAGACGGAGCAACTAATGAAAAACTGTTTTTT.

This clone has more than one count but fewer than ten. The rearrangement joins TRBV28 to TRBJ1-4, with D maybe TRBD1 (5 bases). The CDR3 loop spans 12 amino acids. Germline CDR1 MDHEN, CDR2 SYDVKM. V was shortened by 5 bases and J by 7 bases, with 8 bases between the two germline ends. The CDR3 protein is CASSITGEKLFF. As DNA, the CDR3 is TGTGCCAGCAGTATTACAGGTGAAAAACTGTTTTTT. The whole variable domain, remainder taken from reference TRBV28 and TRBJ1-4, is DVKVTQSSRYLVKRTGEKVFLECVQDMDHENMFWYRQDPGLGLRLIYFSYDVKMKEKGDIPEGYSVSREKKERFSLILESASTNQTSMYLCASSITGEKLFFGSGTQLSVL.

The chain carries TRBV7-2 and TRBJ1-3, with 7 bases aligning to TRBD1. V gave up 4 bases and J gave up 4 bases; unmatched junction bases: 10. This CDR3 comprises 16 residues. Germline V CDR1 and CDR2: SGHTA, FQGNSA. CDR3: CASSYGQVLRGNTIYF. DNA of the CDR3: TGTGCCAGCAGCTACGGACAGGTCCTTAGAGGAAACACCATATATTTT. Using reference TRBV7-2 and TRBJ1-3 for the parts outside the CDR3, the full variable domain is GAGVSQSPSNKVTEKGKDVELRCDPISGHTALYWYRQSLGQGLEFLIYFQGNSAPDKSGLPSDRFSAERTGGSVSTLTIQRTQQEDSAVYLCASSYGQVLRGNTIYFGEGSWLTVV.

The chain employs TRBV18 and TRBJ1-5; D is unclear. CDR1 is KGHSH and CDR2 is LQKENI in the germline V gene. V lost 2 bases and J 0 bases, leaving 11 bases between the germline ends. The length of the CDR3 is 16 residues. CDR3 residues: CASSPGRLTSNQPQHF. The DNA of the CDR3 is TGTGCCAGCTCACCAGGGAGGTTGACTAGCAATCAGCCCCAGCATTTT.

The chain has TRBV4-1 and TRBJ2-7; no clear D. V was clipped by 1 base and J by 1 base, with 5 bases between them. CDR3 size: 13 residues. Germline-derived CDR1 and CDR2 are MGHRA and YSYEKL. The CDR3 sequence: CASSQGLSYEQYF. CDR3 in DNA: TGCGCCAGCAGCCAAGGACTGTCCTACGAGCAGTACTTC.

This chain uses TRBV6-2 or TRBV6-3 with TRBJ2-1; D not resolved. The CDR3 is 14 residues long. Germline V CDR1 and CDR2: MNHEY, SVGEGT. Trimming took off 0 bases at V and 6 bases at J, with 9 bases between the two ends. CDR3 DNA sequence: TGTGCCAGCAGTTACTCGGAGCTGGGCAATGAGCAGTTCTTC. This sequence encodes CASSYSELGNEQFF.

The chain combines TRBV28 with TRBJ2-5, with D unclear. Trimming stripped 5 bases from V and 4 bases from J, with 14 bases between. The CDR3 sequence is 14 residues long. Germline CDR1 is MDHEN and CDR2 is SYDVKM. In nucleotides, the CDR3 is TGTGCCAGCAGTAACAGCCTCCCGACAGAGACCCAGTACTTC. Translation: CASSNSLPTETQYF.

The chain is built from TRBV23-1 and TRBJ2-3; D may be TRBD1 (6 bases). TRBV23-1 is classed as an ORF, of uncertain function. The ends were cut back, 6 bases at V and 5 bases at J, with 18 bases in the middle. This CDR3 has 15 residues. For the CDR3, the DNA is TGCGCCAGCAGGCAAAAGGACAGCGAGCAAGATACGCAGTATTTT. Translation: CASRQKDSEQDTQYF.

The chain combines TRBV11-1 with TRBJ2-7; 9 bases fit TRBD1. This CDR3 comprises 14 residues. After removal of 5 bases from V and 9 bases from J, the junction contained 11 bases not matched to a gene. Germline-derived CDR1 and CDR2 are SGHAT and FQDESV (reference sequence). The CDR3 region is CASSLKPGQGGQYF. CDR3 sequence (DNA): TGTGCCAGCAGCCTAAAACCGGGACAGGGTGGGCAGTACTTC.